This T cell receptor beta chain came from a study of healthy donors' naive CD4 and CD8 T cells. Study-level results: Positive CDR3 charge linked to CD4+ cells, negative to CD8+ cells.

On this clonotype itself: Its matching antigen is unknown.

Starting from around 500 ng of total RNA, TCR libraries were made with linear amplification. TCRdb passed the reads through MiXCR, listing each CDR3 protein once. The sample includes approximately 200,000 distinct CDR3 sequences, under 85% of them seen just once. The sequence derives from a pool of human donors in good health; the sample pools cells from several healthy donors. The material sequenced was naive CD4+ and CD8+ T cells sorted from blood, pooled from several donors.

CDR3 coding DNA: TGCAGCGTTGGTTCGGGGTGGGAAGGAGATACGCAGTATTTT. Translating it yields CSVGSGWEGDTQYF. The rearrangement links TRBV29-1 to TRBJ2-3, with D possibly matching TRBD2 (5 bases). The CDR3 totals 14 residues. CDR1 SQVTM and CDR2 ANQGSEA come from the germline V gene. Trimming pared 4 bases from V and 5 bases from J, leaving 16 bases between.